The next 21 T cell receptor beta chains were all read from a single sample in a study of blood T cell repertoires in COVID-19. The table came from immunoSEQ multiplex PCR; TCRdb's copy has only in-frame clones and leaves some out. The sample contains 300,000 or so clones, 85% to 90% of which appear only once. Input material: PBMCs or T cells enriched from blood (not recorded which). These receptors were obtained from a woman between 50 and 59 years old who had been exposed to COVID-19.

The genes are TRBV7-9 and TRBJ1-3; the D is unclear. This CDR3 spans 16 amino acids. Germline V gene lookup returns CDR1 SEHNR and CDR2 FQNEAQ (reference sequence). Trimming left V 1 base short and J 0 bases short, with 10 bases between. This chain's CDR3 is CASSLGSVSSGNTIYF. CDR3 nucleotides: TGTGCCAGCAGCTTAGGAAGCGTTAGCTCTGGAAACACCATATATTTT. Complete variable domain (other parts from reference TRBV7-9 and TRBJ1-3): DTGVSQNPRHKITKRGQNVTFRCDPISEHNRLYWYRQTLGQGPEFLTYFQNEAQLEKSRLLSDRFSAERPKGSFSTLEIQRTEQGDSAMYLCASSLGSVSSGNTIYFGEGSWLTVV.

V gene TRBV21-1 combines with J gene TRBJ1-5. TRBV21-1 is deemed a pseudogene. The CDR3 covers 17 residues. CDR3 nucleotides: TGTGCCAGCAGCAAAGGAAACAGAGGGAGGAGCAATCAGCCCCAGCATTTT. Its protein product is CASSKGNRGRSNQPQHF.

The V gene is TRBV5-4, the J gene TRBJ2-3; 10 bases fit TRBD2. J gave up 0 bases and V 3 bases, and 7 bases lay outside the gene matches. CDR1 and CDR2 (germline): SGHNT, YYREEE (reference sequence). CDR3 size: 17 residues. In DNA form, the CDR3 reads TGTGCCAGCAGCTACGCTAGCGGGGGTGTGAGCACAGATACGCAGTATTTT. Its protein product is CASSYASGGVSTDTQYF.

The CDR3: CASSWRGGVAGNTEAFF. The CDR3 nucleotides are TGTGCCAGCAGCTGGAGAGGAGGGGTTGCCGGGAACACTGAAGCTTTCTTT. This chain uses TRBV7-2 with TRBJ1-1, with a possible D match to TRBD1 (5 bases). Trimming left V 4 bases short and J 1 base short, with 19 bases between. This CDR3 has 17 amino acids. In germline, CDR1 is SGHTA, CDR2 FQGNSA.

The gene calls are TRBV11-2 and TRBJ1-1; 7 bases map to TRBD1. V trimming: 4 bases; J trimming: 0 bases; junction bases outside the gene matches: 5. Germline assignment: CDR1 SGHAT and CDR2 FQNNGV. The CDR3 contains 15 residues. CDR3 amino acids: CASSSRQGMNTEAFF. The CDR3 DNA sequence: TGTGCCAGCAGCTCGCGACAGGGTATGAACACTGAAGCTTTCTTT.

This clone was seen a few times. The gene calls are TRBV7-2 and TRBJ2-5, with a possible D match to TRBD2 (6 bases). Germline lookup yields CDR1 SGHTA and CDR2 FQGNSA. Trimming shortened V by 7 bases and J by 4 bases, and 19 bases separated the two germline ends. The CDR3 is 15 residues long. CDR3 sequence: CASNLAGIPGETQYF. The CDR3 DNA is TGTGCCAGCAATTTGGCGGGAATACCGGGAGAGACCCAGTACTTC. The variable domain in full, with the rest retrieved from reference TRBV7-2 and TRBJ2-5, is GAGVSQSPSNKVTEKGKDVELRCDPISGHTALYWYRQSLGQGLEFLIYFQGNSAPDKSGLPSDRFSAERTGGSVSTLTIQRTQQEDSAVYLCASNLAGIPGETQYFGPGTRLLVL.

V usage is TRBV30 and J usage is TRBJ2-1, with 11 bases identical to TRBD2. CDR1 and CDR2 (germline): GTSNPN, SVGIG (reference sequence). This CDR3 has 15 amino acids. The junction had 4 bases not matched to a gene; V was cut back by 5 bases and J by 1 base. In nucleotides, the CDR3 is TGTGCCTGGTCTCGACTAGCGGGGTCCTACAATGAGCAGTTCTTC. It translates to CAWSRLAGSYNEQFF.

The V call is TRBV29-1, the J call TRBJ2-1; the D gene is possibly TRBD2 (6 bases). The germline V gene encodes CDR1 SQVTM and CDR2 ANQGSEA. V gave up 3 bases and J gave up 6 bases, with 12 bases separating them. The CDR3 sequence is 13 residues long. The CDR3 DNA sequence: TGCAGCGTTGACGGGGGAAATAGCAATGAGCAGTTCTTC. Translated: CSVDGGNSNEQFF.

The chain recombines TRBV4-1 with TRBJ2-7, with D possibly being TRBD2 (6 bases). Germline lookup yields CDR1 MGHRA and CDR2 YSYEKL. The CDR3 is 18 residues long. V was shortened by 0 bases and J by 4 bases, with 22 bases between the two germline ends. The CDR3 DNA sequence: TGCGCCAGCAGCCAAGATAGCCAGGTTTGGGGAGGAGGTTACGAGCAGTACTTC. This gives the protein CASSQDSQVWGGGYEQYF.

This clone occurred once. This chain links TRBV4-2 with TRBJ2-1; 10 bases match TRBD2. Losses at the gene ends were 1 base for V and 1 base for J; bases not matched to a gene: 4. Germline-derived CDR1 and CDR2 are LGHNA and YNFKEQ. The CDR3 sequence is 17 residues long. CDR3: CASSQVNSGGSYNEQFF. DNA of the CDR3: TGTGCCAGCAGCCAAGTAAATAGCGGGGGGTCCTACAATGAGCAGTTCTTC.

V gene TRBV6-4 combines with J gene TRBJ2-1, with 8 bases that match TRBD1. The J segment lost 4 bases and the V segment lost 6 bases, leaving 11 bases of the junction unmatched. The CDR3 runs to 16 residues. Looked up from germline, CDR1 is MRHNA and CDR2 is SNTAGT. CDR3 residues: CASSPFQGAMYNEQFF. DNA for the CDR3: TGTGCCAGCAGCCCCTTCCAGGGGGCAATGTACAATGAGCAGTTCTTC.

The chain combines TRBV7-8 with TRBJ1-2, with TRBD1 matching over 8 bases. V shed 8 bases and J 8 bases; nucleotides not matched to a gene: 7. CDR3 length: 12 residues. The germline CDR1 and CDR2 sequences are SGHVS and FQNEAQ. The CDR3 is CASYVTGEGYTF. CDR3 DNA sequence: TGTGCCAGCTACGTGACAGGGGAGGGCTACACCTTC.

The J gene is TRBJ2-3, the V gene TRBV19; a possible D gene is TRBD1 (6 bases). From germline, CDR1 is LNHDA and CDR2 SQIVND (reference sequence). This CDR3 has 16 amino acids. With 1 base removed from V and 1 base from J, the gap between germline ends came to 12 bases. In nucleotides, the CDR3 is TGTGCCAGTAGTATAGGGGGGCGCCCTGGCACAGATACGCAGTATTTT. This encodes CASSIGGRPGTDTQYF.

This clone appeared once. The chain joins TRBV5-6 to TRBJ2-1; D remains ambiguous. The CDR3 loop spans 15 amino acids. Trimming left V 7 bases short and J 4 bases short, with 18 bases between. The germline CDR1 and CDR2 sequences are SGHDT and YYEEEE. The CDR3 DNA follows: TGTGCCAGCGCTATGAGGTCTTGGTCTTACAATGAGCAGTTCTTC. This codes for CASAMRSWSYNEQFF.

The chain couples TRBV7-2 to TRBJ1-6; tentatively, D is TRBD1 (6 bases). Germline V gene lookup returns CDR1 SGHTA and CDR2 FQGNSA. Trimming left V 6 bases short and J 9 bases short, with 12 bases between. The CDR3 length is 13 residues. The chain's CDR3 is CASRPTGISPLHF. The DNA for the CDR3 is TGTGCCAGCAGGCCTACAGGGATTTCACCCCTCCACTTT.

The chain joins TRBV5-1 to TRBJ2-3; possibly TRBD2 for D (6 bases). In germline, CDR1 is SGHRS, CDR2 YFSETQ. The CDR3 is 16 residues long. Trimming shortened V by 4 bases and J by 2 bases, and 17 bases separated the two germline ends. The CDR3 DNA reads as TGCGCCAGCAGCGCAGCTGGGACTCGTTACACAGATACGCAGTATTTT. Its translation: CASSAAGTRYTDTQYF.

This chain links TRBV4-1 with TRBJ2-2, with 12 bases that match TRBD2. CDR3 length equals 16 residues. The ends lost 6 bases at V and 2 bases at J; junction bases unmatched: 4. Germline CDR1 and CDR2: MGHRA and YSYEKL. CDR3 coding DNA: TGCGCCAGCAGAACTAGCGGGGGGTATAACACCGGGGAGCTGTTTTTT. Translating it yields CASRTSGGYNTGELFF.

This CDR3 is CASSLGSGTVNYGYTF. For the CDR3, the DNA is TGCGCCAGCAGCTTGGGGTCCGGGACAGTAAACTATGGCTACACCTTC. The rearrangement uses TRBV5-1 and TRBJ1-2, with TRBD1 matching 7 bases. The CDR3 has 16 amino acids. Germline CDR1 is SGHRS and CDR2 is YFSETQ. V shed 0 bases, J shed 2 bases, and the junction held 7 bases outside the gene matches.

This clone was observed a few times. The DNA for the CDR3 is TGCGCCAGCAGCTCATCCGGCGGGGATACGCAGTATTTT. Protein: CASSSSGGDTQYF. The chain has TRBV5-1 and TRBJ2-3; tentative D call: TRBD2 (5 bases). V was pared by 3 bases and J by 6 bases, with 11 bases between. The CDR3 covers 13 residues. Germline CDR1 SGHRS, CDR2 YFSETQ.

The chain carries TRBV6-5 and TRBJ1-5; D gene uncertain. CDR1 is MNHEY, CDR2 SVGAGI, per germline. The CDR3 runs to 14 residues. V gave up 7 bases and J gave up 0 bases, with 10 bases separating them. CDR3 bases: TGTGCCAGCATGCCCCACAGTAGCAATCAGCCCCAGCATTTT. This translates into CASMPHSSNQPQHF.

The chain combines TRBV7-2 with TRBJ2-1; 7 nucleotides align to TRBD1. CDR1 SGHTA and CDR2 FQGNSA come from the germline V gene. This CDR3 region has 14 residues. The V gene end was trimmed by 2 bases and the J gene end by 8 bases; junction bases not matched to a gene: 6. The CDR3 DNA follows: TGTGCCAGCAGCTTAAACAGGGGTAGGTATGAGCAGTTCTTC. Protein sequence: CASSLNRGRYEQFF.